A single sample is the source of the 27 T cell receptor beta chains below, sequenced in a study of OX40 agonist ivuxolimab in advanced cancers. The protocol was immunoSEQ multiplex PCR, while the TCRdb copy is restricted to in-frame clones and leaves out a portion. The table lists 85,000 to 120,000 clones, roughly nine tenths of them singletons. Sequences were derived from CD4+ or CD8+ T cells sorted from blood, sampled in a trial of the OX40 agonist ivuxolimab. The receptor source for this set is an adult with an advanced solid tumor such as melanoma, head and neck, liver or kidney cancer.

V gene TRBV2 combines with J gene TRBJ2-3, with a possible D match to TRBD2 (6 bases). The CDR3 consists of 15 residues. From germline, CDR1 is SNHLY and CDR2 FYNNEI. V lost 6 bases, J lost 6 bases, and 19 bases lay in between. Written as DNA, the CDR3 is TGTGCCAGCAGACGGAGGGCCCGGGGAGCGGATACGCAGTATTTT. Amino acid sequence: CASRRRARGADTQYF.

This sequence joins TRBV6-6 and TRBJ1-2, with D hard to call. Germline values: CDR1 MNHNY, CDR2 SVGAGI (reference sequence). The length of the CDR3 is 12 residues. V dropped 9 bases and J dropped 0 bases, with 8 bases sitting between them. The CDR3 reads CASEGANYGYTF. The CDR3 coding sequence is TGTGCCAGTGAAGGCGCTAACTATGGCTACACCTTC.

This chain joins TRBV29-1 and TRBJ1-2; no reliable D call. Per germline, CDR1 SQVTM and CDR2 ANQGSEA. The CDR3 runs to 13 residues. The V end was cut by 0 bases, the J end by 7 bases, with 12 bases between. The CDR3 DNA sequence: TGCAGCGTTGAAGAGGGAGTAGGGAGTGGCTACACCTTC. Protein sequence: CSVEEGVGSGYTF.

The table lists this clone with a count of one. This rearrangement joins TRBV28 to TRBJ1-3; D is undetermined. The CDR3 is 16 amino acids. V shed 8 bases and J shed 0 bases, with 17 bases lying between them. Germline assignment: CDR1 MDHEN and CDR2 SYDVKM. The chain's CDR3 is CASVDTVGASGNTIYF. DNA for the CDR3: TGTGCCAGCGTAGACACGGTAGGCGCCTCTGGAAACACCATATATTTT.

The rearrangement joins TRBV6-5 to TRBJ2-7, with a possible D match to TRBD1 (6 bases). Trimming took off 3 bases at V and 7 bases at J, with 19 bases between the two ends. The CDR3 contains 15 residues. Germline assignment: CDR1 MNHEY and CDR2 SVGAGI. The DNA of the CDR3 is TGTGCCAGCAGTTATACAGGGATAGGGGCTTATGAGCAGTACTTC. It specifies CASSYTGIGAYEQYF.

The chain employs TRBV10-3 and TRBJ2-1; 10 nucleotides line up with TRBD2. J was trimmed by 10 bases and V by 2 bases; bases with no gene match: 17. The V gene's germline CDR1 is ENHRY and CDR2 SYGVKD. This CDR3 region has 18 residues. The CDR3 loop is CAISELTGTSVTISEQFF. The DNA of the CDR3 is TGTGCCATCAGTGAGCTTACCGGGACTAGCGTCACCATCAGCGAGCAGTTCTTC.

The V and J genes are TRBV5-4 and TRBJ1-5; D unresolved. CDR3 length: 15 residues. Looked up from germline, CDR1 is SGHNT and CDR2 is YYREEE (reference sequence). The germline V and J ends were trimmed by 2 bases and 1 base, with 10 bases remaining between them. As DNA, the CDR3 is TGTGCCAGCAGCTTTTGGGGTGGCAGCAATCAGCCCCAGCATTTT. Its protein is CASSFWGGSNQPQHF.

The V and J genes are TRBV5-4 and TRBJ1-2; TRBD1 is a possible D gene (6 bases). Germline V lookup: CDR1 SGHNT, CDR2 YYREEE (reference sequence). V was pared by 0 bases and J by 8 bases, with 14 bases between. The CDR3 has 14 residues. CDR3 DNA sequence: TGTGCCAGCAGCTTGGAACAGGGATTTAGAGGCTACACCTTC. Its protein is CASSLEQGFRGYTF. Drawing the rest from reference TRBV5-4 and TRBJ1-2, the complete variable domain is ETGVTQSPTHLIKTRGQQVTLRCSSQSGHNTVSWYQQALGQGPQFIFQYYREEENGRGNFPPRFSGLQFPNYSSELNVNALELDDSALYLCASSLEQGFRGYTFGSGTRLTVV.

CDR3 residues: CASSPPGQGVSEQYF. In DNA, the CDR3 is TGTGCCAGCTCACCGCCGGGACAGGGGGTTTCCGAGCAGTACTTC. The chain combines TRBV18 with TRBJ2-7; 11 positions match TRBD1. Trimming cost V 3 bases and J 6 bases; bases outside gene matches: 7. This CDR3 spans 15 amino acids. The germline CDR1 and CDR2 sequences are KGHSH and LQKENI.

V and J are TRBV18 and TRBJ1-5; a possible D gene is TRBD1 (5 bases). The CDR3 runs to 17 residues. CDR1 and CDR2 from the germline V gene are KGHSH and LQKENI. The germline V and J ends were trimmed by 0 bases and 4 bases, with 16 bases remaining between them. CDR3 protein: CASSPPGVGGFNQPQHF. In nucleotides, the CDR3 is TGTGCCAGCTCACCACCGGGGGTCGGGGGTTTTAATCAGCCCCAGCATTTT.

This clone has more than one count but fewer than ten. The chain joins TRBV6-5 to TRBJ2-1; D uncertain. The CDR3 has 13 residues. The germline V and J ends were trimmed by 1 base and 5 bases, with 6 bases remaining between them. Germline lookup yields CDR1 MNHEY and CDR2 SVGAGI. CDR3 DNA: TGTGCCAGCAGTTACTATCTGAACAATGAGCAGTTCTTC. Translation: CASSYYLNNEQFF.

This clone was detected once. DNA for the CDR3: TGTGCCATCAGTGAAGGAGCGGGGGCCGGTTCGTCACCCCTCCACTTT. Translated: CAISEGAGAGSSPLHF. The chain has TRBV10-3 and TRBJ1-6; maybe TRBD1 (6 bases). Germline values: CDR1 ENHRY, CDR2 SYGVKD. This CDR3 is 16 amino acids long. V lost 3 bases, J lost 10 bases, and 19 bases lay in between.

This chain joins TRBV18 and TRBJ2-6; TRBD1 might be the D (5 bases). The V and J ends lost 2 bases and 1 base respectively, with 9 bases between them. Germline loops: CDR1 KGHSH, CDR2 LQKENI. The CDR3 extends over 16 amino acids. The CDR3 region is CASSPYRFSGANVLTF. CDR3 DNA: TGTGCCAGCTCACCATACAGGTTTTCTGGGGCCAACGTCCTGACTTTC.

The gene calls are TRBV5-1 and TRBJ1-2; 9 bases match TRBD1. The germline CDR1 and CDR2 sequences are SGHRS and YFSETQ. Trimming removed 4 bases from V and 4 bases from J; junction bases left unmatched: 8. The CDR3 has 15 residues. This CDR3 is CASSRSTGQGYGYTF. CDR3 nucleotide sequence: TGCGCCAGCAGCAGGAGTACGGGACAGGGCTATGGCTACACCTTC.

The V call is TRBV28, the J call TRBJ1-5, with D possibly being TRBD1 (6 bases). The CDR3 contains 16 residues. Germline V gene data show CDR1 as MDHEN and CDR2 as SYDVKM. The V gene lost 5 bases and the J gene lost 10 bases, with 24 bases spanning the gap. The CDR3, as DNA: TGTGCCAGCAGTACCAGAACAGGGTGGGGTATCAAACCCCAGCATTTT. This gives the protein CASSTRTGWGIKPQHF.

The chain uses TRBV7-9 and TRBJ1-2; D may be TRBD1 (6 bases). In germline, CDR1 is SEHNR, CDR2 FQNEAQ (reference sequence). The CDR3 has 14 amino acids. V was pared by 1 base and J by 4 bases, with 10 bases between. The CDR3, as DNA: TGTGCCAGCAGCTTAGTTCAGGGGATCTATGGCTACACCTTC. Protein: CASSLVQGIYGYTF.

The genes are TRBV6-6 and TRBJ2-3; D remains ambiguous. Germline V lookup: CDR1 MNHNY, CDR2 SVGAGI (reference sequence). The V gene lost 4 bases and the J gene lost 4 bases, with 0 bases spanning the gap. The CDR3 sequence is 10 residues long. The CDR3 DNA reads TGTGCCAGCAGTTCAGATACGCAGTATTTT. This sequence encodes CASSSDTQYF.

V usage is TRBV27 and J usage is TRBJ2-3, with D perhaps given as TRBD1 or TRBD2 (5 bases each). The germline CDR1 and CDR2 sequences are MNHEY and SMNVEV (reference sequence). Trimming took 4 bases from V and 4 from J, leaving 18 bases between them. The CDR3 is 16 residues long. CDR3 nucleotides: TGTGCCAGCAGTTCCCGGCGGACCCGGGGCGCAGATACGCAGTATTTT. Its protein product is CASSSRRTRGADTQYF.

This chain uses TRBV9 with TRBJ1-4; tentative D call: TRBD1 (5 bases). The CDR3 spans 15 residues. V was pared by 2 bases and J by 0 bases, with 8 bases between. The germline gives CDR1 SGDLS, CDR2 YYNGEE. The CDR3 DNA follows: TGTGCCAGCAGCGTTGGGGGGGCAACTAATGAAAAACTGTTTTTT. The encoded protein is CASSVGGATNEKLFF.

V usage is TRBV6-5 and J usage is TRBJ2-7, with D perhaps TRBD1 (6 bases). Germline-derived CDR1 and CDR2 are MNHEY and SVGAGI. V was clipped by 10 bases and J by 4 bases, with 14 bases between them. The CDR3 has 12 residues. DNA of the CDR3: TGTGCCACCTCAAACAGGGCGTACGAGCAGTACTTC. As protein: CATSNRAYEQYF.

The rearrangement links TRBV9 to TRBJ2-1; 8 bases match TRBD2. CDR1 is SGDLS and CDR2 is YYNGEE in the germline V gene. The CDR3 totals 16 residues. V shed 0 bases and J 6 bases; nucleotides not matched to a gene: 8. The CDR3 spells CASSVAGGGIPNEQFF. In DNA, the CDR3 is TGTGCCAGCAGCGTAGCGGGGGGGGGTATCCCCAATGAGCAGTTCTTC.

The rearrangement joins TRBV6-1 to TRBJ1-5; D is unclear. Germline lookup yields CDR1 MNHNS and CDR2 SASEGT. The CDR3 has 14 amino acids. V was clipped by 5 bases and J by 6 bases, with 14 bases between them. In DNA form, the CDR3 reads TGTGCCAGCAGTCCGGACCCCGGTGGTCAGCCCCAGCATTTT. Its translation is CASSPDPGGQPQHF.

The chain uses TRBV7-2 and TRBJ2-2; D call uncertain. The V and J ends lost 5 bases and 2 bases respectively, with 12 bases between them. There are 15 residues in the CDR3. Germline V gene lookup returns CDR1 SGHTA and CDR2 FQGNSA. DNA of the CDR3: TGTGCCAGCAGCCCTACCCCACAAAACACCGGGGAGCTGTTTTTT. Its protein product is CASSPTPQNTGELFF.

CDR3 residues: CASSSPKDGYGYTF. The CDR3 region has the DNA TGTGCCAGCAGCTCACCTAAGGATGGCTATGGCTACACCTTC. The gene calls are TRBV7-2 and TRBJ1-2; D is ambiguous. The CDR3 is 14 residues long. The V and J ends lost 4 bases and 4 bases respectively, with 13 bases between them. Per the germline V gene, CDR1 is SGHTA and CDR2 is FQGNSA.

Note on this clone: The same CDR3 can be traced to other DNA sequences in this sample. The chain recombines TRBV19 with TRBJ1-1, with 8 bases that match TRBD1. CDR1 and CDR2 (germline): LNHDA, SQIVND (reference sequence). The CDR3 contains 14 residues. V lost 2 bases, J lost 1 base, and 0 bases stayed unmatched. CDR3 amino acids: CASSITGGNTEAFF. The CDR3 region has the DNA TGTGCCAGTAGTATAACAGGGGGGAACACTGAAGCTTTCTTT.

The chain carries TRBV28 and TRBJ1-5; D is ambiguous. There are 12 residues in the CDR3. Germline V gives CDR1 MDHEN, CDR2 SYDVKM. V lost 6 bases and J 7 bases, leaving 10 bases between the germline ends. The DNA for the CDR3 is TGTGCCAGCAGATCCGACACGCAGCCCCAGCATTTT. Translation: CASRSDTQPQHF.

The rearrangement links TRBV9 to TRBJ2-1, with D possibly TRBD2 on 7 matching bases. The CDR3 has 16 residues. Per germline, CDR1 SGDLS and CDR2 YYNGEE. The V gene lost 0 bases and the J gene lost 4 bases, with 14 bases spanning the gap. CDR3 sequence (DNA): TGTGCCAGCAGCGTAGTCCCGCGGGGGCGATACAATGAGCAGTTCTTC. Protein: CASSVVPRGRYNEQFF.